Detailed here is one T cell receptor (beta chain). What this receptor recognizes is not known. Within one base of it there is no much larger clone, and no base qualities were kept. The data originate from a study of blood T cell repertoires in COVID-19 (dated by TCRdb to 2018 to 2021). In the study overall: Samples from collaborators originated in the United States, Italy and Spain and spanned both the acute and convalescent phases of COVID-19. The material from the prospective study consisted of cDNA or gDNA derived from T cells, B-cell-depleted T cells, or PBMCs. Deeply sampled blood TCRbeta repertoires from subjects exposed to, actively infected with, or recovered from COVID-19 were included in the dataset. Where available, HLA class I and class II types were taken from metadata supplied by the sample provider and were not determined by assay-based typing. The repertoires were made available in a free public database intended to serve as a resource for research on the immune response to SARS-CoV-2. The samples were drawn from two sources: the first 160 participants of the ongoing ImmuneRACE study, and approximately 1,300 subjects contributed by 6 global collaborators. Nearly every sample came with metadata listing a de-identified subject ID, COVID-19 status, age in years and sex.

TCRbeta CDR3 regions were amplified from genomic DNA using the immunoSEQ Assay, a bias-controlled multiplex PCR. The paper's processing steps were these. Within the assay, amplification of reference gene primers was used to estimate how many nucleated cells each sample contained. To quantify the absolute abundance of each unique TCRbeta CDR3 rearrangement, sequence reads were collapsed and filtered. For each sample, productive Simpson clonality was calculated as the square root of Simpson's diversity index over productive rearrangements. Drawn from immuneACCESS, this table holds only the in-frame rearrangements with V and J called that TCRdb kept. Clones are partly lost; checked studies trace under half to an unresolved V gene and leave the rest unexplained. The D gene and trimming were derived from the DNA, and the V and J assignments and clone size from that table. This sample gives roughly 410,000 clones in total; 89% of them show up just once. The ten largest account for under 2% of the sample.

The CDR3 measures 12 amino acids from cysteine to phenylalanine. This entry keeps only the CDR3 DNA: 36 bases, framed from base 1. In the germline V gene, CDR1 corresponds to MDHEN and CDR2 to SYDVKM. V is reduced by 2 bases and J by 12 bases, leaving a spacing of 10 bases between them. At one collaborating source in Seattle, patients were enrolled during active infection and were followed longitudinally through the course of disease. The collaborating institutions used their own protocols to collect whole blood in K2EDTA tubes. For TCRbeta analysis, collaborators shipped samples as frozen whole blood, isolated PBMCs, or DNA extracted from either of those sample types. The full study reports these points: How much clinical and demographic metadata was included differed by source and by participant, and the metadata was provided uncurated.

The V and J genes are TRBV28 and TRBJ1-4; no D gene is confidently identified. The source is a woman aged 40 to 50 with COVID-19, enrolled during active disease. Sequenced input: peripheral blood. The CDR3 corresponds to CASSLLRGQLFF. The DNA reads as follows: TGTGCCAGCAGTTTACTGCGGGGTCAACTGTTTTTT. The entire variable domain, with the stretches around the CDR3 drawn from the reference TRBV28 and TRBJ1-4 proteins, is DVKVTQSSRYLVKRTGEKVFLECVQDMDHENMFWYRQDPGLGLRLIYFSYDVKMKEKGDIPEGYSVSREKKERFSLILESASTNQTSMYLCASSLLRGQLFFGSGTQLSVL.